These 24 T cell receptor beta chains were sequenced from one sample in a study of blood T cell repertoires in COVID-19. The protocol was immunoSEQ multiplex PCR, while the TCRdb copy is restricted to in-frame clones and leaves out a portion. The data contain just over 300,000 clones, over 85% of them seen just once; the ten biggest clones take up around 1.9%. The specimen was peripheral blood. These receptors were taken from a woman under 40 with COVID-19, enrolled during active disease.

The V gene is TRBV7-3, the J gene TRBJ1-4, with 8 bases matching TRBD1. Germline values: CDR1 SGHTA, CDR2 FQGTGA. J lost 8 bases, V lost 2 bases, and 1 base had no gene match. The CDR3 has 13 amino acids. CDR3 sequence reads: CASSLDRGEKLFF. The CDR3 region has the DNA TGTGCCAGCAGCTTAGACAGGGGAGAAAAACTGTTTTTT.

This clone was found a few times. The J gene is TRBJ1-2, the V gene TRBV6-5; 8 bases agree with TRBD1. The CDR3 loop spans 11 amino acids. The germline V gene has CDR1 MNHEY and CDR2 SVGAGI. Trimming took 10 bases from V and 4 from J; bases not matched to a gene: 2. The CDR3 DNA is TGTGCCACAGGGGGCTCCTATGGCTACACCTTC. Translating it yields CATGGSYGYTF.

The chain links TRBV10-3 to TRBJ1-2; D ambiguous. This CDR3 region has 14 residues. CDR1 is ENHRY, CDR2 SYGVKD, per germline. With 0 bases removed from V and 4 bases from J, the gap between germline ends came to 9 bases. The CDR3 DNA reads TGTGCCATCAGTGAGTCGACTTCTATCTATGGCTACACCTTC. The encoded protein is CAISESTSIYGYTF.

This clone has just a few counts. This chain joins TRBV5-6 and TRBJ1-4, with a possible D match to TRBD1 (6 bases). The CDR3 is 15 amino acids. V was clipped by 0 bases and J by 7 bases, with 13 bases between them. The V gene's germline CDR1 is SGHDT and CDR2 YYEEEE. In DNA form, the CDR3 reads TGTGCCAGCAGCTTGGCCGGGGGGCAGGGTGAAAAACTGTTTTTT. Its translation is CASSLAGGQGEKLFF.

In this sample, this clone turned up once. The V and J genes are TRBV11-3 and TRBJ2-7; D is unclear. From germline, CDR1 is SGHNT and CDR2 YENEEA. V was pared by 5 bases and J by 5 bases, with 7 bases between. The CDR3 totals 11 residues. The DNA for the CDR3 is TGTGCCAGCAGCAGAGAAGACGAGCAGTACGTC. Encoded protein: CASSREDEQYV.

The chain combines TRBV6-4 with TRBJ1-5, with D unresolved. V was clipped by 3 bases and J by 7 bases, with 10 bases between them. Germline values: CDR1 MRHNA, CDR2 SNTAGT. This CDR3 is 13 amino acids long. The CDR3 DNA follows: TGTGCCAGCAGTGAGGAGTCCGGGCAGCCCCAGCATTTT. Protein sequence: CASSEESGQPQHF.

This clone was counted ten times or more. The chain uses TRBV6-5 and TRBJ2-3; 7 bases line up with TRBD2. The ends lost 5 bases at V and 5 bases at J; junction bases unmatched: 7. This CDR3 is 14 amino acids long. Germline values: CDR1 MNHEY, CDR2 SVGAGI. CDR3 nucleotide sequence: TGTGCCAGCAGTATGGGGGGGAACAAAGATACGCAGTATTTT. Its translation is CASSMGGNKDTQYF.

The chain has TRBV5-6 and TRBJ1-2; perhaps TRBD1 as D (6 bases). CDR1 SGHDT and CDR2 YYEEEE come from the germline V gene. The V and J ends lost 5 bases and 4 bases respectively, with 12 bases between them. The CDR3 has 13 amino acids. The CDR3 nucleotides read TGTGCCAGCAGAGCAGACAGGTTCTATGGCTACACCTTC. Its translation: CASRADRFYGYTF.

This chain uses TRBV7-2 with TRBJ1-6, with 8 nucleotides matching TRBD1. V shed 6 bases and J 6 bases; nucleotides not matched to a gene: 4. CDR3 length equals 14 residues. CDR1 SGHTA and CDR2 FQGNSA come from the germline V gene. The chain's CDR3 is CASSFGQGNSPLHF. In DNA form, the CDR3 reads TGTGCCAGCAGTTTTGGACAGGGTAATTCACCCCTCCACTTT.

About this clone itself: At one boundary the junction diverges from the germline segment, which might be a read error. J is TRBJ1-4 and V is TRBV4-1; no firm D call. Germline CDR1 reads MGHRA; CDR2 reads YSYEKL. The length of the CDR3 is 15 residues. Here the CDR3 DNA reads TGCGCCAGCAGCCCCTCCGTCACAACTAAAGAAAAACTGTTTTTT. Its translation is CASSPSVTTKEKLFF.

The CDR3, as DNA: TGTGCCAGCAGCCGACAGGGACATAATTCACCCCTCCACTTT. Protein sequence: CASSRQGHNSPLHF. The chain is built from TRBV5-5 and TRBJ1-6; 7 bases fit TRBD1. This CDR3 contains 14 residues. The V segment lost 4 bases and the J segment 5 bases; nucleotides outside the gene matches: 3. In germline, CDR1 is SGHKS, CDR2 YYEKEE (reference sequence).

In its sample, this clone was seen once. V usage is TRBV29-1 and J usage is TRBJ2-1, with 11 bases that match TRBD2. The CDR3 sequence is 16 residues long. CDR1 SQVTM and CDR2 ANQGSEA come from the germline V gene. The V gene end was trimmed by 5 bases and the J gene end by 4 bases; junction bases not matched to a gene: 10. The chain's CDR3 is CSVTLAGGPFYNEQFF. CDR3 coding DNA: TGCAGCGTTACCTTAGCGGGGGGGCCGTTTTACAATGAGCAGTTCTTC.

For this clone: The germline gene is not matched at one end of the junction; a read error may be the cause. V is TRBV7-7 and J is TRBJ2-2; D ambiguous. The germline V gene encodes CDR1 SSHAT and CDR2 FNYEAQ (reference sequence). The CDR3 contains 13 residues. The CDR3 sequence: CASSFSGTGELFF. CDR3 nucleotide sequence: TGTGCTAGCAGCTTTAGTGGCACCGGGGAGCTGTTTTTT. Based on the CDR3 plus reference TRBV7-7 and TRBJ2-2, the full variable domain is GAGVSQSPRYKVTKRGQDVTLRCDPISSHATLYWYQQALGQGPEFLTYFNYEAQPDKSGLPSDRFSAERPEGSISTLTIQRTEQRDSAMYRCASSFSGTGELFFGEGSRLTVL.

The CDR3 reads CASSSGSSYEQYF. CDR3 DNA: TGTGCCAGCAGCTCCGGGTCCTCATACGAGCAGTACTTC. V is TRBV12-3 or TRBV12-4 and J is TRBJ2-7, with D unclear. CDR3 length: 13 residues. Trimming removed 6 bases at V and 4 bases at J, with 13 bases between.

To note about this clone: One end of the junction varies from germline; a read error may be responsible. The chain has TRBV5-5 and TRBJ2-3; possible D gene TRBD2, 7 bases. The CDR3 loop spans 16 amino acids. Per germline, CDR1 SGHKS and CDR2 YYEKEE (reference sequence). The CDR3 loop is CASTLLGAGEPDTQYF. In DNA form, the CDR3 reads TGTGCCAGCACCTTGTTGGGGGCGGGGGAACCAGATACGCAGTATTTT.

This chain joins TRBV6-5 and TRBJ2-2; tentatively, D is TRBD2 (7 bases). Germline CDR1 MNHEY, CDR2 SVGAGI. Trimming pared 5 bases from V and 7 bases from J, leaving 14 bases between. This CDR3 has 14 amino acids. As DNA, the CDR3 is TGTGCCAGCAGTCCCAGGGGAGGGATCGGGGAGCTGTTTTTT. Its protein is CASSPRGGIGELFF.

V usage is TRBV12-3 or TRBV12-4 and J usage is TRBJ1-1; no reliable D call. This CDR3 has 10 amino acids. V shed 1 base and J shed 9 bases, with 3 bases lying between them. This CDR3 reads CASSLDKAFF. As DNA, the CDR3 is TGTGCCAGCAGTTTAGATAAAGCTTTCTTT.

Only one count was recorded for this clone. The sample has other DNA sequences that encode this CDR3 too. The CDR3 DNA is TGTGCCATCAGTGAGTCAACAGGGATGAACACTGAAGCTTTCTTT. Its translation: CAISESTGMNTEAFF. The chain has TRBV10-3 and TRBJ1-1, with a possible D match to TRBD1 (6 bases). The CDR3 contains 15 residues. Germline assignment: CDR1 ENHRY and CDR2 SYGVKD. Trimming removed 0 bases from V and 0 bases from J, with 8 bases in between.

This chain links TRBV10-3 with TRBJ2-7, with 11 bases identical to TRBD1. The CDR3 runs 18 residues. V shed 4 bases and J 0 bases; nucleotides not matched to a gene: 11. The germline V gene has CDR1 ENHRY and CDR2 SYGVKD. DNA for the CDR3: TGTGCCATCAGTGGGGGACCCGGGACAGGGGGGATCTCCTACGAGCAGTACTTC. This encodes CAISGGPGTGGISYEQYF.

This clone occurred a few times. CDR3 in DNA: TGTGCCAGCAGCTTGGACAGGGATGGGGAAAAACTGTTTTTT. Its protein product is CASSLDRDGEKLFF. The rearrangement uses TRBV5-8 and TRBJ1-4; D is perhaps TRBD1 (6 bases). The V end lost 0 bases, the J end lost 8 bases, and 11 bases lay between the germline ends. Germline V gene sequence: CDR1 SGHTS, CDR2 YDEGEE. The length of the CDR3 is 14 residues.

Written as DNA, the CDR3 is TGTGCCAGTAGTATAACCCCTCCTGGACAGGACCTCAATCAGCCCCAGCATTTT. The encoded protein is CASSITPPGQDLNQPQHF. The chain joins TRBV19 to TRBJ1-5, with 7 bases that match TRBD1. The CDR3 totals 18 residues. The V and J ends lost 2 bases and 3 bases, in that order; junction bases with no gene match: 13. Germline CDR1 reads LNHDA; CDR2 reads SQIVND (reference sequence). Filled out from reference TRBV19 and TRBJ1-5, the complete variable domain reads DGGITQSPKYLFRKEGQNVTLSCEQNLNHDAMYWYRQDPGQGLRLIYYSQIVNDFQKGDIAEGYSVSREKKESFPLTVTSAQKNPTAFYLCASSITPPGQDLNQPQHFGDGTRLSIL.

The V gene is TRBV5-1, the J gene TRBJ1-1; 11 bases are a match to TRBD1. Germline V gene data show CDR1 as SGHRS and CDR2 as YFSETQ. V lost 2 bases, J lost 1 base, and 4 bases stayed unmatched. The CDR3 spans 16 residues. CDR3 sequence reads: CASSLNGQGANTEAFF. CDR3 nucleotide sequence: TGCGCCAGCAGCTTAAATGGACAGGGGGCGAACACTGAAGCTTTCTTT.

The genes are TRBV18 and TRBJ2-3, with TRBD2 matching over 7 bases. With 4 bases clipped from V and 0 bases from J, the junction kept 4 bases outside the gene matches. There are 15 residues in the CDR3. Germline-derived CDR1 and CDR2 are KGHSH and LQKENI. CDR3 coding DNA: TGTGCCAGCTCACTAGAGCGGGGTAGCACAGATACGCAGTATTTT. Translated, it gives CASSLERGSTDTQYF.

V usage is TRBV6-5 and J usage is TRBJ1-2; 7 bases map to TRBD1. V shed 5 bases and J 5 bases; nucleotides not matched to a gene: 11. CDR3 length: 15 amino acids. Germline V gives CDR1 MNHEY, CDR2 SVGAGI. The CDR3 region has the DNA TGTGCCAGCAGTCGACAGGGCCCCCAGGGATATGGCTACACCTTC. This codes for CASSRQGPQGYGYTF.